The 30 T cell receptor beta chains below were found in one sample sequenced in a study of shared clonotypes between healthy human individuals. Assay used: immunoSEQ multiplex PCR; TCRdb lists only in-frame clones, some missing. The sample includes approximately 740,000 clones, approximately 79% of them seen just once. Input material: memory CD4+ T cells sorted from blood. Subset: CD45RA-negative fraction. Receptor source: a woman aged 25 to 39 in good health.

The V and J genes are TRBV7-8 and TRBJ2-3, with no clear D. V lost 1 base, J lost 2 bases, and 10 bases lay in between. The V gene's germline CDR1 is SGHVS and CDR2 FQNEAQ. The CDR3 extends over 15 amino acids. The CDR3 spells CASSLGLLNTDTQYF. The CDR3 nucleotides read TGTGCCAGCAGCTTAGGGCTGCTGAACACAGATACGCAGTATTTT.

The chain links TRBV2 to TRBJ2-1; the match to TRBD2 covers 8 bases. Germline V CDR1 and CDR2: SNHLY, FYNNEI. The junction had 10 bases not matched to a gene; V was cut back by 6 bases and J by 9 bases. This CDR3 spans 14 amino acids. The CDR3 coding sequence is TGTGCCAGCAGCGCCAGGCTAGCGGGTCCTGAGCAGTTCTTC. As protein: CASSARLAGPEQFF.

There are many counts of this clone. This sequence joins TRBV7-9 and TRBJ1-2; D unresolved. CDR1 and CDR2 from the germline V gene are SEHNR and FQNEAQ (reference sequence). Between the trimmed V and J ends, which lost 4 bases and 0 bases, there was a span of 9 bases. The length of the CDR3 is 14 residues. The CDR3 DNA is TGTGCCAGCAGCTCCTCGAACTCTAACTATGGCTACACCTTC. Its protein product is CASSSSNSNYGYTF.

The genes are TRBV25-1 and TRBJ2-7; D tentatively fits TRBD1 or TRBD2 (6 bases each). The CDR3 has 16 residues. CDR1 and CDR2 (germline): MGHDK, SYGVNS. Trimming took 7 bases from V and 5 from J, leaving 24 bases between them. The DNA for the CDR3 is TGTGCCAGCACCCCACCCCGGGACACGGGGGTCCACGAGCAGTACTTC. Its translation is CASTPPRDTGVHEQYF.

Remarks on this clone: This CDR3 is also generated by other DNA sequences in the sample. V usage is TRBV29-1 and J usage is TRBJ1-1; no clear D. V gave up 4 bases and J gave up 0 bases, with 6 bases separating them. The CDR3 extends over 12 amino acids. Germline assignment: CDR1 SQVTM and CDR2 ANQGSEA. The CDR3 region is CSVGRMNTEAFF. CDR3 in DNA: TGCAGCGTTGGGAGGATGAACACTGAAGCTTTCTTT.

The CDR3 DNA reads as TGTGCCAGCAGCACCCGACTAGCGGGAGTTTCTGAGCAGTACTTC. Translating gives CASSTRLAGVSEQYF. V gene TRBV7-9 combines with J gene TRBJ2-7, with 12 bases fitting TRBD2. With 5 bases clipped from V and 7 bases from J, the junction kept 9 bases outside the gene matches. From germline, CDR1 is SEHNR and CDR2 FQNEAQ (reference sequence). The CDR3 runs 15 residues.

This chain uses TRBV11-3 with TRBJ2-7, with D possibly TRBD1 on 5 matching bases. V was pared by 5 bases and J by 1 base, with 9 bases between. The CDR3 totals 13 residues. Germline CDR1 reads SGHNT; CDR2 reads YENEEA. CDR3 region: CASSRTPSYEQYF. The CDR3 nucleotides read TGTGCCAGCAGCAGGACACCATCCTACGAGCAGTACTTC.

DNA for the CDR3: TGTGCCAGCAGCACCAACCCCCGGAGCTCTGGAAACACCATATATTTT. Its translation: CASSTNPRSSGNTIYF. The chain joins TRBV7-8 to TRBJ1-3; D not certain. V lost 5 bases, J lost 0 bases, and 14 bases lay in between. Germline lookup yields CDR1 SGHVS and CDR2 FQNEAQ. The CDR3 spans 16 residues.

V usage is TRBV28 and J usage is TRBJ2-1; TRBD2 aligns across 14 bases. With 5 bases clipped from V and 6 bases from J, the junction kept 9 bases outside the gene matches. The CDR3 loop spans 17 amino acids. The germline CDR1 and CDR2 sequences are MDHEN and SYDVKM. CDR3 amino acids: CASSLQGGLAGGNEQFF. CDR3 coding DNA: TGTGCCAGCAGTCTGCAGGGCGGACTAGCGGGAGGCAATGAGCAGTTCTTC. The full variable domain, with the rest looked up from reference TRBV28 and TRBJ2-1, is DVKVTQSSRYLVKRTGEKVFLECVQDMDHENMFWYRQDPGLGLRLIYFSYDVKMKEKGDIPEGYSVSREKKERFSLILESASTNQTSMYLCASSLQGGLAGGNEQFFGPGTRLTVL.

The chain carries TRBV7-9 and TRBJ2-1; 7 bases match TRBD1. V lost 5 bases and J lost 8; bases outside the gene matches: 9. The CDR3 consists of 14 residues. Germline V CDR1 and CDR2: SEHNR, FQNEAQ (reference sequence). CDR3: CASSPQGLSHEQFF. DNA of the CDR3: TGTGCCAGCAGCCCACAGGGGTTAAGCCATGAGCAGTTCTTC.

The V and J genes are TRBV6-6 and TRBJ1-1, with TRBD1 identical over 8 bases. The CDR3 runs 12 residues. V lost 4 bases, J lost 13 bases, and 8 bases stayed unmatched. Germline loops: CDR1 MNHNY, CDR2 SVGAGI (reference sequence). This CDR3 reads CASSFQGAGSFF. The DNA for the CDR3 is TGTGCCAGCAGTTTCCAGGGGGCCGGGAGTTTCTTT.

This clone was detected only once. This sequence joins TRBV15 and TRBJ2-3; weak D call: TRBD2 (7 bases). V was trimmed by 0 bases and J by 4 bases, leaving 14 bases between them. Germline V gene data show CDR1 as LNHNV and CDR2 as YYDKDF (reference sequence). The CDR3 sequence is 16 residues long. CDR3 in amino acids: CATSRDIVGGPDTQYF. For the CDR3, the DNA is TGTGCCACCAGCAGAGATATTGTGGGGGGGCCAGATACGCAGTATTTT.

V gene TRBV11-2 combines with J gene TRBJ2-5; 8 bases are a match to TRBD2. Unmatched junction bases numbered 12, after V lost 5 bases and J lost 7 bases. This CDR3 has 15 residues. CDR1 is SGHAT and CDR2 is FQNNGV in the germline V gene. The DNA for the CDR3 is TGTGCCAGCAGCATCCCGGGACTAGAGGGTGGGACCCAGTACTTC. It is translated as CASSIPGLEGGTQYF.

The V and J genes are TRBV6-5 and TRBJ1-2, with D perhaps matching TRBD1 (5 bases). CDR3 length: 13 residues. The germline V gene encodes CDR1 MNHEY and CDR2 SVGAGI. Trimming pared 5 bases from V and 4 bases from J, leaving 11 bases between. The CDR3 DNA reads TGTGCCAGCAGTCCCCTCGACAGCTATGGCTACACCTTC. It codes for CASSPLDSYGYTF.

The chain couples TRBV7-3 to TRBJ2-2; D unclear. Trimming left V 4 bases short and J 6 bases short, with 9 bases between. From germline, CDR1 is SGHTA and CDR2 FQGTGA. This CDR3 has 13 amino acids. This chain's CDR3 is CASSSRPAGELFF. In DNA form, the CDR3 reads TGTGCCAGCAGCTCACGGCCCGCCGGGGAGCTGTTTTTT.

The chain couples TRBV28 to TRBJ1-2; D unresolved. The CDR3 is 15 amino acids. Trimming pared 1 base from V and 5 bases from J, leaving 14 bases between. CDR1 is MDHEN and CDR2 is SYDVKM in the germline V gene. The CDR3 nucleotides read TGTGCCAGCAGTTTATCTCCGCCAACATTTTATGGCTACACCTTC. Translation gives CASSLSPPTFYGYTF.

V is TRBV19 and J is TRBJ2-3; D may be TRBD1 (6 bases). Germline-derived CDR1 and CDR2 are LNHDA and SQIVND (reference sequence). CDR3 length: 14 amino acids. Trimming removed 5 bases at V and 1 base at J, with 10 bases between. CDR3 residues: CASSLRTGTDTQYF. CDR3 nucleotide sequence: TGTGCCAGTAGTCTACGGACAGGCACAGATACGCAGTATTTT.

The chain employs TRBV28 and TRBJ1-1; TRBD1 matches 7 bases. After removal of 6 bases from V and 10 bases from J, the junction contained 2 bases not matched to a gene. The CDR3 has 10 amino acids. Germline lookup yields CDR1 MDHEN and CDR2 SYDVKM. The CDR3 sequence is CASRRDRAFF. The DNA of the CDR3 is TGTGCCAGCAGGCGGGACAGAGCTTTCTTT.

This chain uses TRBV4-1 with TRBJ1-5; TRBD1 is a possible D gene (6 bases). The CDR3 has 20 residues. The V end lost 2 bases, the J end lost 5 bases, and 28 bases lay between the germline ends. Germline assignment: CDR1 MGHRA and CDR2 YSYEKL. Written as DNA, the CDR3 is TGCGCCAGCAGCCAATTAACTAGTTGGGGACACAGCGGTTCGCATCAGCCCCAGCATTTT. It specifies CASSQLTSWGHSGSHQPQHF.

This clone turned up a few times. The gene calls are TRBV5-4 and TRBJ2-2; D ambiguous. The CDR3 extends over 14 amino acids. Germline V gene sequence: CDR1 SGHNT, CDR2 YYREEE (reference sequence). Trimming shortened V by 3 bases and J by 3 bases, and 9 bases separated the two germline ends. CDR3 region: CASSSQIDTGELFF. The CDR3 nucleotides are TGTGCCAGCAGCTCCCAAATTGACACCGGGGAGCTGTTTTTT.

The chain uses TRBV9 and TRBJ1-3, with D uncertain. V lost 0 bases to trimming and J lost 1 base, with 17 bases between them. CDR3 length equals 18 residues. Germline CDR1 reads SGDLS; CDR2 reads YYNGEE. DNA for the CDR3: TGTGCCAGCAGCGTAGACCTCCCAGGCGCCGTTTCTGGAAACACCATATATTTT. Its protein is CASSVDLPGAVSGNTIYF.

The V and J genes are TRBV28 and TRBJ2-7, with TRBD2 matching over 8 bases. The CDR3 loop spans 15 amino acids. V trimming: 6 bases; J trimming: 3 bases; junction bases outside the gene matches: 10. The germline V gene has CDR1 MDHEN and CDR2 SYDVKM. The CDR3 nucleotides read TGTGCCAGCAGCCGGCGCACTAGCGGATTCTACGAGCAGTACTTC. It encodes CASSRRTSGFYEQYF.

This clone was found many times. J is TRBJ1-2 and V is TRBV4-2; 8 bases are a match to TRBD1. The CDR3 covers 16 residues. Germline assignment: CDR1 LGHNA and CDR2 YNFKEQ. Trimming took 4 bases from V and 6 from J; bases not matched to a gene: 13. CDR3: CASSRGQGRDLDGYTF. CDR3 coding DNA: TGTGCCAGCAGCCGAGGACAGGGTAGGGACTTGGATGGCTACACCTTC.

The J gene is TRBJ1-1, the V gene TRBV5-1; 8 bases line up with TRBD1. Germline CDR1 is SGHRS and CDR2 is YFSETQ. CDR3 size: 16 residues. V gave up 7 bases and J gave up 1 base; unmatched junction bases: 12. The CDR3 DNA reads as TGCGCCAGCGGGGACAGGCGGGGAGTAGCGAACACTGAAGCTTTCTTT. Translation gives CASGDRRGVANTEAFF.

The chain couples TRBV21-1 to TRBJ2-1; TRBD2 is taken as the D call from the table, unchecked against the DNA. TRBV21-1 is annotated as a pseudogene. The CDR3 loop spans 17 amino acids. The CDR3 is CASSKAAGRDSYNEQFF. CDR3 coding DNA: TGTGCCAGCAGCAAAGCGGCCGGGAGGGACTCCTACAATGAGCAGTTCTTC.

The chain has TRBV5-4 and TRBJ1-3; D call uncertain. The CDR3 spans 14 residues. V was clipped by 3 bases and J by 0 bases, with 7 bases between them. Germline-derived CDR1 and CDR2 are SGHNT and YYREEE (reference sequence). CDR3 region: CASSSTDSGNTIYF. The CDR3 DNA sequence: TGTGCCAGCAGCTCCACAGACTCTGGAAACACCATATATTTT.

The chain joins TRBV5-6 to TRBJ1-5; 7 bases align to TRBD1. The CDR3 sequence is 17 residues long. Trimming at V came to 3 bases and at J to 4 bases, leaving 13 bases not matched to a gene. Germline V gene lookup returns CDR1 SGHDT and CDR2 YYEEEE. CDR3: CASSWTGRQGSNQPQHF. CDR3 bases: TGTGCCAGCAGCTGGACGGGGCGACAGGGATCGAATCAGCCCCAGCATTTT. Supplemented by reference TRBV5-6 and TRBJ1-5, the full variable domain reads DAGVTQSPTHLIKTRGQQVTLRCSPKSGHDTVSWYQQALGQGPQFIFQYYEEEERQRGNFPDRFSGHQFPNYSSELNVNALLLGDSALYLCASSWTGRQGSNQPQHFGDGTRLSIL.

The gene calls are TRBV5-4 and TRBJ1-2; weak D call: TRBD1 (6 bases). CDR3 length equals 14 residues. The V gene lost 2 bases and the J gene lost 7 bases, with 15 bases spanning the gap. CDR1 is SGHNT and CDR2 is YYREEE in the germline V gene (reference sequence). CDR3 amino acids: CASSFAGGPFGYTF. In DNA, the CDR3 is TGTGCCAGCAGCTTCGCGGGGGGGCCTTTTGGCTACACCTTC.

This clone turned up a few times. V usage is TRBV5-6 and J usage is TRBJ2-6, with 7 positions matching TRBD1. The CDR3 runs 15 residues. The V gene's germline CDR1 is SGHDT and CDR2 YYEEEE. V dropped 4 bases and J dropped 4; count of bases not matched to a gene: 5. The CDR3 loop is CASSRQGYGANVLTF. CDR3 coding DNA: TGTGCCAGCAGCAGACAGGGATACGGGGCCAACGTCCTGACTTTC.

The V call is TRBV19, the J call TRBJ1-1, with TRBD1 as a possible D gene (5 bases). CDR3 length equals 13 residues. The V gene's germline CDR1 is LNHDA and CDR2 SQIVND (reference sequence). V was cut by 4 bases and J by 3 bases, with 9 bases left in between. CDR3 amino acids: CASSTGVDTEAFF. The CDR3 coding sequence is TGTGCCAGTAGTACGGGGGTTGACACTGAAGCTTTCTTT.